These 21 T cell receptor beta chains originate from one sample sequenced in a study of cytomegalovirus exposure and HLA in healthy donors. The PCR used 60 Vbeta and 13 Jbeta primers. The table came from immunoSEQ multiplex PCR; TCRdb's copy has only in-frame clones and leaves some out. The top ten clones hold approximately 1.7% of a sample with 140,000 or so clones, about 61% of them seen once. Sequenced: PBMCs. These receptors were obtained from a male donor in good health and CMV-seronegative.

The chain links TRBV19 to TRBJ2-1, with 9 bases fitting TRBD2. Germline V gives CDR1 LNHDA, CDR2 SQIVND (reference sequence). This CDR3 has 16 amino acids. Losses at the gene ends were 6 bases for V and 4 bases for J; bases not matched to a gene: 10. DNA for the CDR3: TGTGCCAGTAGCTTTATAGCGGGGGACGGTTACAATGAGCAGTTCTTC. It specifies CASSFIAGDGYNEQFF.

CDR3 protein: CASSIRFSTDTQYF. In DNA form, the CDR3 reads TGTGCCAGTAGTATTCGGTTTAGCACAGATACGCAGTATTTT. The V gene is TRBV19, the J gene TRBJ2-3; D remains unclear. V dropped 3 bases and J dropped 0 bases, with 7 bases sitting between them. Germline V gene lookup returns CDR1 LNHDA and CDR2 SQIVND (reference sequence). There are 14 residues in the CDR3.

The chain uses TRBV5-1 and TRBJ2-2; tentative D call: TRBD2 (5 bases). V was trimmed by 4 bases and J by 0 bases, leaving 10 bases between them. Looked up from germline, CDR1 is SGHRS and CDR2 is YFSETQ. CDR3 length: 15 residues. The CDR3 protein is CASSPRGTNTGELFF. CDR3 DNA: TGCGCCAGCAGCCCGAGAGGGACGAACACCGGGGAGCTGTTTTTT.

This clone has more than one count but fewer than ten. The chain employs TRBV7-3 and TRBJ2-1, with D unresolved. Germline CDR1 is SGHTA and CDR2 is FQGTGA. V shed 1 base and J shed 5 bases, with 6 bases lying between them. This CDR3 has 13 residues. CDR3 loop: CASSLRLNNEQFF. The DNA of the CDR3 is TGTGCCAGCAGCTTAAGGCTGAACAATGAGCAGTTCTTC.

CDR3 nucleotides: TGTGCCAGCAGGGAGGGATCTAGAACTGGAAACACCATATATTTT. Encoded protein: CASREGSRTGNTIYF. The chain has TRBV28 and TRBJ1-3; no definite D call. Germline values: CDR1 MDHEN, CDR2 SYDVKM. This CDR3 is 15 amino acids long. Trimming cost V 6 bases and J 2 bases, with 14 bases left between them.

The V call is TRBV5-4, the J call TRBJ2-1, with 9 positions matching TRBD1. The CDR3 is made up of 14 amino acids. The germline V gene encodes CDR1 SGHNT and CDR2 YYREEE (reference sequence). V lost 1 base, J lost 7 bases, and 3 bases stayed unmatched. In DNA, the CDR3 is TGTGCCAGCAGCTTGACAGGGGGCTGGAATGAGCAGTTCTTC. Translated: CASSLTGGWNEQFF.

With respect to this clone: At one boundary the junction diverges from the germline segment, which might be a read error. Here the CDR3 reads CASREDKVYGYTF. The CDR3, as DNA: TGTGCCAGCAGAGAAGACAAAGTCTATGGCTACACCTTC. The V call is TRBV2, the J call TRBJ1-2, with unresolved D. In germline, CDR1 is SNHLY, CDR2 FYNNEI. The CDR3 loop spans 13 amino acids.

Only one count was recorded for this clone. V usage is TRBV18 and J usage is TRBJ2-2; a weak D match, TRBD2 (5 bases). The V gene lost 0 bases and the J gene lost 0 bases, with 5 bases spanning the gap. Germline V gene sequence: CDR1 KGHSH, CDR2 LQKENI. The CDR3 loop spans 15 amino acids. The CDR3 DNA is TGTGCCAGCTCACCACCCGGGGCGAACACCGGGGAGCTGTTTTTT. It translates to CASSPPGANTGELFF.

This chain connects TRBV6-5 to TRBJ2-7; weak D call: TRBD1 (6 bases). Germline assignment: CDR1 MNHEY and CDR2 SVGAGI. CDR3 length equals 15 residues. V lost 0 bases, J lost 3 bases, and 12 bases lay in between. Here the CDR3 DNA reads TGTGCCAGCAGTTACTCGGACAGCGCTAACTACGAGCAGTACTTC. It codes for CASSYSDSANYEQYF.

This chain links TRBV5-5 with TRBJ2-7, with D perhaps matching TRBD2 (7 bases). CDR1 and CDR2 (germline): SGHKS, YYEKEE (reference sequence). The CDR3 loop spans 16 amino acids. V was cut by 0 bases and J by 5 bases, with 18 bases left in between. CDR3 DNA sequence: TGTGCCAGCAGCTTGGGAATGGCGGGGGCGCGCAACGAGCAGTACTTC. As protein: CASSLGMAGARNEQYF.

The CDR3, as DNA: TGTGCCAGCCGCCCATCACTAGCGGGGGCCCACACAGATACGCAGTATTTT. This sequence encodes CASRPSLAGAHTDTQYF. This chain joins TRBV7-8 and TRBJ2-3, with TRBD2 identical over 11 bases. Looked up from germline, CDR1 is SGHVS and CDR2 is FQNEAQ. V gave up 8 bases and J gave up 2 bases; unmatched junction bases: 12. CDR3 length equals 17 residues.

This clone appeared a few times. The gene calls are TRBV18 and TRBJ2-6, with D possibly TRBD1 on 6 matching bases. This CDR3 is 15 amino acids long. Germline V gene lookup returns CDR1 KGHSH and CDR2 LQKENI. Trimming removed 3 bases from V and 1 base from J, with 7 bases in between. CDR3: CASSPGTSGANVLTF. The DNA of the CDR3 is TGTGCCAGCTCACCCGGGACATCTGGGGCCAACGTCCTGACTTTC.

The gene calls are TRBV5-6 and TRBJ1-2, with no clear D. The length of the CDR3 is 13 residues. Trimming removed 2 bases at V and 3 bases at J, with 8 bases between. From germline, CDR1 is SGHDT and CDR2 YYEEEE. CDR3 in DNA: TGTGCCAGCAGCTTACCTATAGACTATGGCTACACCTTC. This codes for CASSLPIDYGYTF. Looking up the rest from reference TRBV5-6 and TRBJ1-2 gives the full variable domain: DAGVTQSPTHLIKTRGQQVTLRCSPKSGHDTVSWYQQALGQGPQFIFQYYEEEERQRGNFPDRFSGHQFPNYSSELNVNALLLGDSALYLCASSLPIDYGYTFGSGTRLTVV.

The chain uses TRBV2 and TRBJ1-1; D may be TRBD1 (5 bases). Germline CDR1 is SNHLY and CDR2 is FYNNEI. V lost 6 bases and J lost 3, with 14 bases in between. This CDR3 has 14 amino acids. The CDR3 region is CASSANQGYTEAFF. CDR3 in DNA: TGTGCCAGCAGCGCTAATCAGGGATACACTGAAGCTTTCTTT.

The chain combines TRBV10-1 with TRBJ2-2; D is unclear. With 2 bases removed from V and 5 bases from J, the gap between germline ends came to 9 bases. The CDR3 loop spans 14 amino acids. Germline V gene sequence: CDR1 WNHNN, CDR2 SYGVQD (reference sequence). CDR3 residues: CASSERLETGELFF. CDR3 coding DNA: TGCGCCAGCAGTGAGCGTCTTGAGACCGGGGAGCTGTTTTTT.

This clone was seen a handful of times. This sequence joins TRBV7-2 and TRBJ2-1, with D possibly being TRBD2 (5 bases). The CDR3 sequence is 15 residues long. Trimming stripped 5 bases from V and 0 bases from J, with 11 bases between. The germline CDR1 and CDR2 sequences are SGHTA and FQGNSA. CDR3 nucleotide sequence: TGTGCCAGCAGCGTCGGGATGAACTCCTACAATGAGCAGTTCTTC. Protein product: CASSVGMNSYNEQFF.

This chain links TRBV7-9 with TRBJ1-2; 7 bases are a match to TRBD1. The CDR3 has 15 residues. Germline V gives CDR1 SEHNR, CDR2 FQNEAQ (reference sequence). V lost 5 bases and J lost 7; bases outside the gene matches: 13. CDR3 amino acids: CASSRGTDSIGGYTF. The DNA for the CDR3 is TGTGCCAGCAGCCGTGGGACAGACTCCATTGGTGGCTACACCTTC.

This rearrangement joins TRBV6-4 to TRBJ1-5, with D perhaps matching TRBD1 (5 bases). Germline V lookup: CDR1 MRHNA, CDR2 SNTAGT. V dropped 6 bases and J dropped 5 bases, with 14 bases sitting between them. The CDR3 runs to 14 residues. The CDR3 region has the DNA TGTGCCAGCAGGAGGCCAGGGCTTCATCAGCCCCAGCATTTT. Its translation is CASRRPGLHQPQHF.

The rearrangement links TRBV11-2 to TRBJ1-1, with 9 bases identical to TRBD1. The CDR3 extends over 14 amino acids. Unmatched junction bases numbered 5, after V lost 5 bases and J lost 4 bases. Germline lookup yields CDR1 SGHAT and CDR2 FQNNGV. This CDR3 reads CASSPDRGVTEAFF. CDR3 sequence (DNA): TGTGCCAGCAGCCCAGACAGGGGGGTCACTGAAGCTTTCTTT.

V usage is TRBV13 and J usage is TRBJ1-4; 7 bases line up with TRBD1. After removal of 1 base from V and 2 bases from J, the junction contained 7 bases not matched to a gene. CDR1 and CDR2 (germline): PRHDT, FYEKMQ (reference sequence). The CDR3 sequence is 17 residues long. The CDR3 is CASSLVGLTGTNEKLFF. The CDR3 DNA reads TGTGCCAGCAGCTTAGTGGGGTTGACAGGGACTAATGAAAAACTGTTTTTT. Full variable domain (rest looked up from reference TRBV13 and TRBJ1-4): AAGVIQSPRHLIKEKRETATLKCYPIPRHDTVYWYQQGPGQDPQFLISFYEKMQSDKGSIPDRFSAQQFSDYHSELNMSSLELGDSALYFCASSLVGLTGTNEKLFFGSGTQLSVL.

V usage is TRBV4-1 and J usage is TRBJ1-2, with TRBD1 matching over 7 bases. This CDR3 contains 16 residues. With V trimmed by 0 bases and J by 4 bases, 8 bases remained unmatched. Per germline, CDR1 MGHRA and CDR2 YSYEKL. The CDR3 loop reads CASSQDETGLFYGYTF. CDR3 DNA: TGCGCCAGCAGCCAAGATGAGACAGGGCTGTTCTATGGCTACACCTTC.